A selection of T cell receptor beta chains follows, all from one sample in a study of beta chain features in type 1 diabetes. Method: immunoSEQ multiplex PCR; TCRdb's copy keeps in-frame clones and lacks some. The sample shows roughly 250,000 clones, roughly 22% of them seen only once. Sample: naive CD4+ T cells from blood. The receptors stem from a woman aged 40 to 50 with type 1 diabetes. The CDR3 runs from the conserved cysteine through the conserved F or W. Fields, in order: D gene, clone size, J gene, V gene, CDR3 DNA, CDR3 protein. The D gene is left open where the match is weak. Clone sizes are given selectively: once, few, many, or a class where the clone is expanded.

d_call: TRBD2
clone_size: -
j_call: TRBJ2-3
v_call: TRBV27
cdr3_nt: TGTGCCAGCAGTCCAGCGGGAGGAGGGTGGAGAGATACGCAGTATTTT
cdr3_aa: CASSPAGGGWRDTQYF

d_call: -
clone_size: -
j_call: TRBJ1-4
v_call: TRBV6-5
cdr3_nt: TGTGCCAGCAGCACCGGGGGGGGAAAACTGTTTTTT
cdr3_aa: CASSTGGGKLFF

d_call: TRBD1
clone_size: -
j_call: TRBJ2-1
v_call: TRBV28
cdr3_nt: TGTGCCAGCAGTGGACAACAGGGGTTCGTCAATGAGCAGTTCTTC
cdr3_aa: CASSGQQGFVNEQFF

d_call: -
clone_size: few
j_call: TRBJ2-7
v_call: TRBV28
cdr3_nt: TGTGCCAGCGGATCGGACATTAACGAGCAGTACTTC
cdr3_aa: CASGSDINEQYF

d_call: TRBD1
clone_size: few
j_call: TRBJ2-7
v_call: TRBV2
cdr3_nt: TGTGCCAGCAGTGGGACAGGCCTCTACGAGCAGTACTTC
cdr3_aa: CASSGTGLYEQYF

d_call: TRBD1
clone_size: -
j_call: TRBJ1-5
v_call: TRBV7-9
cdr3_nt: TGTGCCAGCAGCTTAGGAACGACAGGGGCCCATCAGCCCCAGCATTTT
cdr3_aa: CASSLGTTGAHQPQHF

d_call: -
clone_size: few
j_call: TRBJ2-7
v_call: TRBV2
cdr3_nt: TGTGCCAGCAGTGAGGGGGCTCCCCCCTACGAGCAGTACTTC
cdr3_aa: CASSEGAPPYEQYF

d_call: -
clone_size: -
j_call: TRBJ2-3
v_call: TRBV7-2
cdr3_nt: TGTGCCAGCAGCCTACTAACGCTCGTTACAGATACGCAGTATTTT
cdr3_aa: CASSLLTLVTDTQYF

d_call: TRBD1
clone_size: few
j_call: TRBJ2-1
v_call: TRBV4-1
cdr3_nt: TGCGCCAGCAGCCAACCCGGACAGGGACCCTACAATGAGCAGTTCTTC
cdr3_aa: CASSQPGQGPYNEQFF

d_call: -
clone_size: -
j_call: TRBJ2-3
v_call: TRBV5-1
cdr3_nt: TGCGCCAGCGGGGTAGCGGCAGATACGCAGTATTTT
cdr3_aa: CASGVAADTQYF

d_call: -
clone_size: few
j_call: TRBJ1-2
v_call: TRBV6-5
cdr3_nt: TGTGCCAGCAGTTACACTATCGTGGGGGGCTATGGCTACACCTTC
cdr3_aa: CASSYTIVGGYGYTF

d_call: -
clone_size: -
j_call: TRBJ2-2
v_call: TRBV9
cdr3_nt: TGTGCCAGCAGCGTAGCTACGTCCGCGGCCGGGGAGCTGTTTTTT
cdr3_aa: CASSVATSAAGELFF

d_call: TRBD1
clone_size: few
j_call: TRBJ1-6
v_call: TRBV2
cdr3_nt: TGTGCCAGCAGTGAGGGACAGGTTCCTTATTCACCCCTCCACTTT
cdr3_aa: CASSEGQVPYSPLHF

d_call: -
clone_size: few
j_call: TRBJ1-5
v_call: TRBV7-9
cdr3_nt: TGTGCCAGCAGCTCAATGGACGGCAGGGGCAATCAGCCCCAGCATTTT
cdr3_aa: CASSSMDGRGNQPQHF

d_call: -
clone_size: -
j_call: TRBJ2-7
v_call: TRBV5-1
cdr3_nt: TGCGCCAGCAGCTTGGGGACATCTCCCTACGAGCAGTACTTC
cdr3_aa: CASSLGTSPYEQYF

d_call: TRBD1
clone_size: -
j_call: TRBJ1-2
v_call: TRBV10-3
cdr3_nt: TGTGCCATCAGACCAACAGGGGGCAACTATGGCTACACCTTC
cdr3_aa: CAIRPTGGNYGYTF

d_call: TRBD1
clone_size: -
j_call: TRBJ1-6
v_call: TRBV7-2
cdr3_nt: TGTGCCAGCAGCGAGGACAGGGCTTGGTCACCCCTCCACTTT
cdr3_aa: CASSEDRAWSPLHF

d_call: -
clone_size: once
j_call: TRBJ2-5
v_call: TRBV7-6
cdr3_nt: TGTGCCAGCTGCAGGATTCAAGAGACCCAGTACTTC
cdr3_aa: CASCRIQETQYF

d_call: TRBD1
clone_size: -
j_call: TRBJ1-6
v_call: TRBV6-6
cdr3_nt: TGTGCCAGCAGTGAGGGACAGGGTAACTCACCCCTCCACTTT
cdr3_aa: CASSEGQGNSPLHF

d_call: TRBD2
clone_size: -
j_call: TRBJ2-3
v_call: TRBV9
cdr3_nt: TGTGCCAGCAGCGTAGCTACGACTAGCGGGGAATTCACAGATACGCAGTATTTT
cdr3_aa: CASSVATTSGEFTDTQYF

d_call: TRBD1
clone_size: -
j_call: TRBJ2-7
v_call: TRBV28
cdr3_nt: TGTGCCAGCCAACCCGGGACAGCTTTCTACGAGCAGTACTTC
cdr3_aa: CASQPGTAFYEQYF

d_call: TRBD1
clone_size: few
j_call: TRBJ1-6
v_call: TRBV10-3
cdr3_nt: TGTGCCATCAGTGAGCTACAGGGGCCCCTCCACTTT
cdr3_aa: CAISELQGPLHF

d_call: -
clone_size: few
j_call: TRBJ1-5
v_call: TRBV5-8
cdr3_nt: TGTGCCAGCAGCTTGTGGGGGCCGGGCAATCAGCCCCAGCATTTT
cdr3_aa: CASSLWGPGNQPQHF

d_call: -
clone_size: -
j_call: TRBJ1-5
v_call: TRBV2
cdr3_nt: TGTGCCAGCGGGCCGCAGGGTGAATGGCAGCCCCAGCATTTT
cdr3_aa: CASGPQGEWQPQHF

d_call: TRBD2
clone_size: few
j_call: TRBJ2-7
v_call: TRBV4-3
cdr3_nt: TGCGCCAGCAGCCAAGCGGGAGGGTCTGGTTACGAGCAGTACTTC
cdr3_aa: CASSQAGGSGYEQYF

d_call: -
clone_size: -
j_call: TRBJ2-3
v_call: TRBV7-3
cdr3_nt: TGTGCCAGCAGCTTCGAGCGGGTGGATACGCAGTATTTT
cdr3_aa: CASSFERVDTQYF

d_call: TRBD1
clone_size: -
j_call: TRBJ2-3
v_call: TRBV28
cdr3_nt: TGTGCCAGCAGATCCGGGACAGGGGGGACAGATACGCAGTATTTT
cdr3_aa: CASRSGTGGTDTQYF

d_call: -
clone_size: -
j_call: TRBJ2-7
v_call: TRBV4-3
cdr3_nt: TGCGCCAGCAGCCAAACCCTCGGTGACAGCCAGTACTTC
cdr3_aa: CASSQTLGDSQYF

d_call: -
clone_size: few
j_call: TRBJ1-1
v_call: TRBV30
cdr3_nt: TGTGCCTGGTCCATGACAAAAACTGAAGCTTTCTTT
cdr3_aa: CAWSMTKTEAFF

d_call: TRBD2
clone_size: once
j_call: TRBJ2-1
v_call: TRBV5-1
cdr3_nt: TGCGCCAGCAGCTTTCAAGCGGGAGGTTCCTACAATGAGCAGTTCTTC
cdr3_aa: CASSFQAGGSYNEQFF

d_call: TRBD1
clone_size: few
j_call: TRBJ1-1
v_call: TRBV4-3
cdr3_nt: TGCGCCAGCAGCTACCGACAGGGGGGGCACACTGAAGCTTTCTTT
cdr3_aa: CASSYRQGGHTEAFF

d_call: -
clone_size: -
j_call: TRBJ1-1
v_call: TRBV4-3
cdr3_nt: TGCGCCAGCAGCCAGGCTATGGAGGGTATGAACACTGAAGCTTTCTTT
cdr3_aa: CASSQAMEGMNTEAFF

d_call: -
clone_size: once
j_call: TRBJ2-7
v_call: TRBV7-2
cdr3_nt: TGTGCCAGCAGGAAGGAGTCACGCTACGAGCAGTACTTC
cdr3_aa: CASRKESRYEQYF

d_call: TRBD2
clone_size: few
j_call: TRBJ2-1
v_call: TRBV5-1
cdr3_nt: TGCGCCAGCAGCTCAAGCGGGGGCACCAGGGATGAGCAGTTCTTC
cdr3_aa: CASSSSGGTRDEQFF

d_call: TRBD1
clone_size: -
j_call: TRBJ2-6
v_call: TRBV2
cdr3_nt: TGTGCCAGCAGCGCGGACAGGACCTCTGGGGCCAACGTCCTGACTTTC
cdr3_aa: CASSADRTSGANVLTF

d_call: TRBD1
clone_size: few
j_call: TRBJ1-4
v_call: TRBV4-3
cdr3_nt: TGCGCCAGCAGCCAAGGGGGACAGGGGAGACGTTCAACTAATGAAAAACTGTTTTTT
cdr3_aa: CASSQGGQGRRSTNEKLFF

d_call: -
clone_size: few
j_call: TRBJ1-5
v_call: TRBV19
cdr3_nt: TGTGCCAGTAGTATACAAGGCGGCTATAGCAATCAGCCCCAGCATTTT
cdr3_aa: CASSIQGGYSNQPQHF

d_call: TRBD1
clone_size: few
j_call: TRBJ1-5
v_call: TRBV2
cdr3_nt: TGTGCCAGCAGTGATTGGGGACAGATTCAGCCCCAGCATTTT
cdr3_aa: CASSDWGQIQPQHF

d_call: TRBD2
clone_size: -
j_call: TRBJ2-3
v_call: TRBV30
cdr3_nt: TGTGCCTGGAGTGTACTAGCGGGGAGCGCTAAGAATACGCAGTATTTT
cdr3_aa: CAWSVLAGSAKNTQYF

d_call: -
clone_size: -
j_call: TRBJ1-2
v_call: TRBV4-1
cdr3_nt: TGCGCCAGCAGCCAAGTAACCGCCGGGGGCTACACCTTC
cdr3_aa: CASSQVTAGGYTF

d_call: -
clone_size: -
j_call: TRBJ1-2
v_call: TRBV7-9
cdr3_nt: TGTGCCAGCAGCCAAGAGAACCAACGGAGCACCTTC
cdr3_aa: CASSQENQRSTF

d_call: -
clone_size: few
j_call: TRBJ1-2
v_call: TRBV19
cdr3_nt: TGTGCCAGTAGTATTGCCCAGTCTAACTATGGCTACACCTTC
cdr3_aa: CASSIAQSNYGYTF

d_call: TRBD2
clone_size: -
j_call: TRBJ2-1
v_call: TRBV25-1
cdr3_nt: TGTGCCAGCCATAGGGGAGCGGGAACAACCTACAATGAGCAGTTCTTC
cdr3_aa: CASHRGAGTTYNEQFF

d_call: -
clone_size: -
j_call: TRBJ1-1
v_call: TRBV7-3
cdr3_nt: TGTGCCAGCAGCTTAGGCGGGGAAGCTTTCTTT
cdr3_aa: CASSLGGEAFF

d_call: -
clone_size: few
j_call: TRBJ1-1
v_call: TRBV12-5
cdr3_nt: TGTGCTAGTGGTTTGTCCGGTAGCACTGAAGCTTTCTTT
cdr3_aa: CASGLSGSTEAFF